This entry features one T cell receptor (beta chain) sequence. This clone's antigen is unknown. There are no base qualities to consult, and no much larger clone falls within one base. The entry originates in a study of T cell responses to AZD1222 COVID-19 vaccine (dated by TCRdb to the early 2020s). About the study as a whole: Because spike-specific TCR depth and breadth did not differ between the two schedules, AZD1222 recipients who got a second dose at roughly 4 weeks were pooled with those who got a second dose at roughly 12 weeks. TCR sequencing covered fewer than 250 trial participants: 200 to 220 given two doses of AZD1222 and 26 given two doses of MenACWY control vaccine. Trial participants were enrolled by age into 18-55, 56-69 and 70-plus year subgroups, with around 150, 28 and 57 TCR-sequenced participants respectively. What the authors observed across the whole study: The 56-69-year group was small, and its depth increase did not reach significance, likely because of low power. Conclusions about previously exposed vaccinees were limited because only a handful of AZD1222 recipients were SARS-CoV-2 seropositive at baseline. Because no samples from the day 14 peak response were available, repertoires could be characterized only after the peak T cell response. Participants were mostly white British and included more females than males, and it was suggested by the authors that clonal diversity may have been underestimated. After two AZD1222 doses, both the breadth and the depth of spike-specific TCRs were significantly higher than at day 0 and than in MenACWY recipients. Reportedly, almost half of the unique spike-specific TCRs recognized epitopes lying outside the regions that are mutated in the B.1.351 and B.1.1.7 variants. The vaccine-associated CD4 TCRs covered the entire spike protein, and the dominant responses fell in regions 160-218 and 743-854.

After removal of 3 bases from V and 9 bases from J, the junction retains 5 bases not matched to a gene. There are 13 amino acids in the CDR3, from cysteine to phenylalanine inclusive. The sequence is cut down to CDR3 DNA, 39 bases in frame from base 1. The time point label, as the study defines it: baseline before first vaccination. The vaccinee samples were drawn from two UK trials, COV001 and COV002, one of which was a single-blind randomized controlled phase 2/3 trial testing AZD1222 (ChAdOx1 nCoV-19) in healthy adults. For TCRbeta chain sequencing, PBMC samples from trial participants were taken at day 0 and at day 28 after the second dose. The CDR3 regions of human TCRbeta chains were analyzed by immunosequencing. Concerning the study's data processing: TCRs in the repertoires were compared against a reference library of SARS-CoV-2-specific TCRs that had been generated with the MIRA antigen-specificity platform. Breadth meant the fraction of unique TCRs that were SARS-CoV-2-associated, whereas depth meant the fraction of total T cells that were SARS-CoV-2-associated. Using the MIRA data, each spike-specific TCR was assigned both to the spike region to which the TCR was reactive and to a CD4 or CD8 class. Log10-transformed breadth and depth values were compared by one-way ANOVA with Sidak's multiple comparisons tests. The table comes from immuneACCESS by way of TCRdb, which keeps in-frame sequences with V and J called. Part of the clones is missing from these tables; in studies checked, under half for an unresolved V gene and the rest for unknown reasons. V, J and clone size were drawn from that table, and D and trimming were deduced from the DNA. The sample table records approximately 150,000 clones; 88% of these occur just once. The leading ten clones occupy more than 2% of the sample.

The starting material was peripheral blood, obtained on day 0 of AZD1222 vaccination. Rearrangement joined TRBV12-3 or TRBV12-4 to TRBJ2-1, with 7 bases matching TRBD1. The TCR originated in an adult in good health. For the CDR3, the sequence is CASSLEQGSEQFF. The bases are TGTGCCAGCAGTTTGGAACAGGGGAGTGAGCAGTTCTTC.